The text below deals with one T cell receptor (beta chain). Germline V gene data show CDR1 as MNHNY and CDR2 as SVGAGI (reference sequence). This CDR3 has 14 amino acids. V gave up 2 bases and J gave up 3 bases, with 10 bases separating them. Libraries were prepared by immunoSEQ multiplex PCR; TCRdb keeps only in-frame clonotypes and omits some of them. The data contain about 24,000 clones, around 90% of them singletons. This entry comes from a study of blood T cell repertoires in COVID-19. Study in general: The United States, Italy and Spain were the sources of the acute and convalescent COVID-19 samples.

The chain has TRBV6-6 and TRBJ1-2, with D possibly TRBD1 on 6 matching bases. This TCR came from a man between 65 and 85 years old with COVID-19, enrolled during active disease. The sequenced sample consisted of peripheral blood. This chain's CDR3 is CASSYGGKDYGYTF. CDR3 in DNA: TGTGCCAGCAGTTACGGGGGCAAAGACTATGGCTACACCTTC.